Included here is one T cell receptor (beta chain) sequence, with context. Its antigen remains unidentified. Some clones are missing from TCRdb's copy, which holds only in-frame ones; the method was immunoSEQ multiplex PCR. The repertoire holds more than 15,000 clones, with over 80% as singletons. The CDR3 totals 16 residues. V lost 0 bases and J 2 bases, leaving 10 bases between the germline ends. Germline V gives CDR1 SGHVS, CDR2 FNYEAQ. Time point reported: newly diagnosed, previously untreated cHL patient sample. Magnetic negative selection of thawed PBMCs was the method by which CD4+ T cells were purified. This sample was taken from a study of PD-1 blockade in classical Hodgkin lymphoma. The study's findings and limits: A reduction in baseline TCR diversity was reportedly seen in newly diagnosed patients relative to healthy donors.

V is TRBV7-6 and J is TRBJ2-2; D gene unclear. This TCR derives from a human donor with classical Hodgkin lymphoma. The specimen was CD4+ T cells from blood. The CDR3 region has the DNA TGTGCCAGCAGCTTAGCGCCGGGCCCCAACACCGGGGAGCTGTTTTTT. Translating gives CASSLAPGPNTGELFF.